Below are 19 T cell receptor beta chains sequenced from a single sample in a study of TIL therapy for anti-PD-1-resistant metastatic lung cancer. Time point here: pre-treatment sample, taken before nivolumab and TIL therapy. The immunoSEQ assay was v3. Some clones are missing from TCRdb's copy, which holds only in-frame ones; the method was immunoSEQ multiplex PCR. The sample has 54,000 or so clones, 73% seen once; the top ten hold 1.5% to 2%. The specimen was blood, collected at baseline. Every receptor here comes from a person aged 25 to 79 with non-small cell lung cancer.

V is TRBV5-6 and J is TRBJ2-7; D is undetermined. V lost 1 base and J lost 2, with 10 bases in between. Germline V gene data show CDR1 as SGHDT and CDR2 as YYEEEE. The CDR3 contains 14 residues. The CDR3 loop is CASSLLRRTYEQYF. The CDR3 DNA follows: TGTGCCAGCAGCTTGTTAAGACGGACCTACGAGCAGTACTTC.

The V and J genes are TRBV19 and TRBJ2-1; 8 nucleotides agree with TRBD2. Looked up from germline, CDR1 is LNHDA and CDR2 is SQIVND (reference sequence). The CDR3 is made up of 13 amino acids. V shed 4 bases, J shed 7 bases, and the junction held 3 bases outside the gene matches. The CDR3 region is CASSRTGGNEQFF. The DNA of the CDR3 is TGTGCCAGTAGTAGGACGGGAGGGAATGAGCAGTTCTTC.

V is TRBV5-1 and J is TRBJ2-4, with 11 bases that match TRBD2. The CDR3 contains 18 residues. V was pared by 0 bases and J by 0 bases, with 5 bases of the junction left unmatched. Germline CDR1 is SGHRS and CDR2 is YFSETQ. The DNA of the CDR3 is TGCGCCAGCAGCTTGGTTAGCGGGGGGGTTATAGCCAAAAACATTCAGTACTTC. Translated, it gives CASSLVSGGVIAKNIQYF. Full variable domain (missing parts from reference TRBV5-1 and TRBJ2-4): KAGVTQTPRYLIKTRGQQVTLSCSPISGHRSVSWYQQTPGQGLQFLFEYFSETQRNKGNFPGRFSGRQFSNSRSEMNVSTLELGDSALYLCASSLVSGGVIAKNIQYFGAGTRLSVL.

V is TRBV6-1 and J is TRBJ2-3; 9 nucleotides line up with TRBD2. Per the germline V gene, CDR1 is MNHNS and CDR2 is SASEGT. The length of the CDR3 is 15 residues. J was trimmed by 6 bases and V by 8 bases; bases with no gene match: 12. CDR3 sequence (DNA): TGTGCCAGCGAGCGGGCTAGCGGGACGGTGGATACGCAGTATTTT. This codes for CASERASGTVDTQYF.

In its sample, this clone was seen a few times. The rearrangement links TRBV19 to TRBJ1-1, with 7 nucleotides matching TRBD1. Germline-derived CDR1 and CDR2 are LNHDA and SQIVND (reference sequence). The length of the CDR3 is 13 residues. V trimming: 7 bases; J trimming: 6 bases; junction bases outside the gene matches: 8. CDR3 bases: TGTGCCAGTAAGGACAGGAGTTGGTCTGAAGCTTTCTTT. This translates into CASKDRSWSEAFF. Supplemented by reference TRBV19 and TRBJ1-1, the full variable domain reads DGGITQSPKYLFRKEGQNVTLSCEQNLNHDAMYWYRQDPGQGLRLIYYSQIVNDFQKGDIAEGYSVSREKKESFPLTVTSAQKNPTAFYLCASKDRSWSEAFFGQGTRLTVV.

This clone was seen ten or more times. This chain links TRBV5-4 with TRBJ1-1; D gene unclear. Germline-derived CDR1 and CDR2 are SGHNT and YYREEE (reference sequence). The CDR3 is made up of 13 amino acids. V was trimmed by 3 bases and J by 1 base, leaving 7 bases between them. CDR3 DNA sequence: TGTGCCAGCAGCTCGAAAGCGAACACTGAAGCTTTCTTT. Its translation is CASSSKANTEAFF.

The genes are TRBV18 and TRBJ2-5, with a possible D match to TRBD1 (5 bases). Per the germline V gene, CDR1 is KGHSH and CDR2 is LQKENI. With 2 bases removed from V and 3 bases from J, the gap between germline ends came to 7 bases. The CDR3 covers 13 residues. CDR3 DNA sequence: TGTGCCAGCTCACCAGGGGCAGAAGAGACCCAGTACTTC. It codes for CASSPGAEETQYF.

The chain is built from TRBV6-5 and TRBJ1-3; tentative D call: TRBD1 (6 bases). Germline V gene sequence: CDR1 MNHEY, CDR2 SVGAGI. V dropped 0 bases and J dropped 0 bases, with 6 bases sitting between them. This CDR3 has 15 amino acids. CDR3 residues: CASSYSTGSGNTIYF. The CDR3 DNA reads as TGTGCCAGCAGTTACTCGACAGGCTCTGGAAACACCATATATTTT.

V gene TRBV2 combines with J gene TRBJ2-5, with 9 nucleotides matching TRBD2. Unmatched junction bases numbered 11, after V lost 7 bases and J lost 5 bases. The length of the CDR3 is 15 residues. Looked up from germline, CDR1 is SNHLY and CDR2 is FYNNEI. CDR3 DNA: TGTGCCAGCATCCGTGATGCTAGCGGGGTGGAGACCCAGTACTTC. It yields the protein CASIRDASGVETQYF. Full variable domain (outside the CDR3, taken from reference TRBV2 and TRBJ2-5): EPEVTQTPSHQVTQMGQEVILRCVPISNHLYFYWYRQILGQKVEFLVSFYNNEISEKSEIFDDQFSVERPDGSNFTLKIRSTKLEDSAMYFCASIRDASGVETQYFGPGTRLLVL.

This clone appeared a few times. This rearrangement joins TRBV19 to TRBJ1-1; D is unresolved. V was trimmed by 7 bases and J by 0 bases, leaving 12 bases between them. CDR1 and CDR2 from the germline V gene are LNHDA and SQIVND (reference sequence). This CDR3 contains 14 residues. The CDR3 region is CASKKERLNTEAFF. CDR3 in DNA: TGTGCCAGTAAAAAAGAGAGACTGAACACTGAAGCTTTCTTT.

The rearrangement uses TRBV7-3 and TRBJ2-3; 13 bases map to TRBD2. With V trimmed by 7 bases and J by 2 bases, 9 bases remained unmatched. The CDR3 consists of 17 residues. Germline assignment: CDR1 SGHTA and CDR2 FQGTGA. The DNA of the CDR3 is TGTGCCAGCACCATTCTTGGGACTAGCGGGATCACAGATACGCAGTATTTT. It yields the protein CASTILGTSGITDTQYF.

The chain is built from TRBV5-1 and TRBJ2-1, with 10 bases lining up with TRBD2. J gave up 2 bases and V 2 bases, and 1 base lay outside the gene matches. The germline gives CDR1 SGHRS, CDR2 YFSETQ. This CDR3 spans 15 amino acids. This CDR3 is CASSFLAGAYNEQFF. The CDR3 DNA is TGCGCCAGCAGCTTTCTAGCGGGAGCCTACAATGAGCAGTTCTTC.

This clone occurred a few times. The chain joins TRBV5-1 to TRBJ1-2; D is uncertain. This CDR3 is 12 amino acids long. CDR1 SGHRS and CDR2 YFSETQ come from the germline V gene. The V and J ends lost 4 bases and 6 bases respectively, with 10 bases between them. CDR3 amino acids: CASSLDGNGYTF. CDR3 nucleotides: TGCGCCAGCAGCCTCGACGGTAATGGCTACACCTTC.

This clone was observed a single time. J is TRBJ2-7 and V is TRBV19, with D possibly matching TRBD2 (6 bases). The germline CDR1 and CDR2 sequences are LNHDA and SQIVND (reference sequence). The CDR3 totals 15 residues. V lost 6 bases and J 2 bases, leaving 17 bases between the germline ends. CDR3 nucleotides: TGTGCCAGTAGCAGCCGGGGGACTGGCGCCTACGAGCAGTACTTC. Translating it yields CASSSRGTGAYEQYF.

V is TRBV5-6 and J is TRBJ2-3, with TRBD2 matching over 10 bases. V shed 4 bases, J shed 3 bases, and the junction held 8 bases outside the gene matches. CDR3 length equals 16 residues. The germline V gene has CDR1 SGHDT and CDR2 YYEEEE. The CDR3 here is CASSLGLAHFTDTQYF. The CDR3 coding sequence is TGTGCCAGCAGCCTGGGACTAGCGCACTTTACAGATACGCAGTATTTT.

The J gene is TRBJ1-2, the V gene TRBV6-5; D uncertain. The CDR3 has 15 residues. Trimming pared 6 bases from V and 0 bases from J, leaving 14 bases between. Germline V gives CDR1 MNHEY, CDR2 SVGAGI. CDR3 region: CASSPVRRANYGYTF. The CDR3 bases are TGTGCCAGCAGCCCGGTCAGGAGAGCTAACTATGGCTACACCTTC.

The rearrangement links TRBV2 to TRBJ1-3; maybe TRBD1 (5 bases). CDR1 SNHLY and CDR2 FYNNEI come from the germline V gene. The CDR3 runs to 11 residues. Trimming stripped 7 bases from V and 7 bases from J, with 8 bases between. The CDR3 is CASIGGNTIYF. The DNA of the CDR3 is TGTGCCAGCATCGGGGGGAACACCATATATTTT.

This clone was counted many times. The rearrangement links TRBV11-3 to TRBJ1-5; no clear D. V was pared by 5 bases and J by 11 bases, with 16 bases between. This CDR3 is 13 amino acids long. CDR1 and CDR2 from the germline V gene are SGHNT and YENEEA. CDR3 DNA: TGTGCCAGCAGCGCGGGCCAAGAGCGGGCCCAGCATTTT. Its translation is CASSAGQERAQHF. The whole variable domain, remainder taken from reference TRBV11-3 and TRBJ1-5, is EAGVVQSPRYKIIEKKQPVAFWCNPISGHNTLYWYLQNLGQGPELLIRYENEEAVDDSQLPKDRFSAERLKGVDSTLKIQPAELGDSAVYLCASSAGQERAQHFGDGTRLSIL.

J is TRBJ1-5 and V is TRBV6-1, with 9 nucleotides matching TRBD1. V lost 6 bases, J lost 3 bases, and 9 bases stayed unmatched. Looked up from germline, CDR1 is MNHNS and CDR2 is SASEGT. CDR3 length: 16 residues. Written as DNA, the CDR3 is TGTGCCAGCAGAGAACAGGGGGCGCAGGTCAATCAGCCCCAGCATTTT. Translating gives CASREQGAQVNQPQHF.